The 8 T cell receptor beta chains below all came from one sample that was sequenced in a study of human thymus T cells. Corrective heart surgery yielded the resections from which the thymus tissue came. The table came from immunoSEQ multiplex PCR; TCRdb's copy has only in-frame clones and leaves some out. The sample lists about 78,000 clones; around 96% were seen once. The sequencing sample was made of thymus tissue. These receptors all stem from a boy less than two years old with a congenital heart defect but otherwise immunologically healthy.

This clone has just one count. The rearrangement links TRBV5-1 to TRBJ1-5; 7 nucleotides match TRBD1. V trimming: 3 bases; J trimming: 1 base; junction bases outside the gene matches: 7. Germline V CDR1 and CDR2: SGHRS, YFSETQ. The CDR3 contains 16 residues. CDR3 sequence (DNA): TGCGCCAGCAGCTGGGGGGACAGAGAAAGCAATCAGCCCCAGCATTTT. Its protein product is CASSWGDRESNQPQHF.

The V and J genes are TRBV2 and TRBJ1-6; D perhaps matches TRBD1 (5 bases). V was cut by 0 bases and J by 6 bases, with 21 bases left in between. CDR1 is SNHLY and CDR2 is FYNNEI in the germline V gene. The CDR3 covers 19 residues. CDR3 region: CASSEAGGRRAGPNSPLHF. In nucleotides, the CDR3 is TGTGCCAGCAGTGAAGCGGGGGGACGAAGGGCCGGGCCTAATTCACCCCTCCACTTT.

The chain recombines TRBV30 with TRBJ2-1; 9 positions agree with TRBD1. Trimming cost V 8 bases and J 7 bases; bases outside gene matches: 18. This CDR3 is 16 amino acids long. Germline loops: CDR1 GTSNPN, CDR2 SVGIG (reference sequence). Here the CDR3 reads CAGLPNRDRETNEQFF. Here the CDR3 DNA reads TGTGCCGGCCTCCCCAACCGGGACAGGGAGACGAATGAGCAGTTCTTC.

V is TRBV4-1 and J is TRBJ2-7, with TRBD2 matching 9 bases. Germline V gene data show CDR1 as MGHRA and CDR2 as YSYEKL. This CDR3 spans 15 amino acids. J gave up 7 bases and V 0 bases, and 7 bases lay outside the gene matches. CDR3 region: CASSQDRLAGDEQYF. CDR3 DNA sequence: TGCGCCAGCAGCCAAGATAGATTAGCGGGGGATGAGCAGTACTTC.

The chain uses TRBV12-5 and TRBJ2-3; TRBD2 aligns across 8 bases. V shed 2 bases, J shed 1 base, and the junction held 5 bases outside the gene matches. The length of the CDR3 is 16 residues. Germline values: CDR1 LGHNT, CDR2 FRNRAP. The CDR3 reads CASGLIAGTRTDTQYF. The CDR3 nucleotides read TGTGCTAGTGGTTTGATAGCGGGGACACGCACAGATACGCAGTATTTT.

The rearrangement joins TRBV5-5 to TRBJ2-5; 8 positions match TRBD1. CDR3 length equals 13 residues. V was pared by 4 bases and J by 2 bases, with 1 base of the junction left unmatched. CDR1 SGHKS and CDR2 YYEKEE come from the germline V gene (reference sequence). The CDR3 nucleotides are TGTGCCAGCAGCCGGACAGGGCAAGAGACCCAGTACTTC. Encoded protein: CASSRTGQETQYF.

The rearrangement joins TRBV27 to TRBJ2-7, with no clear D. The V gene's germline CDR1 is MNHEY and CDR2 SMNVEV (reference sequence). V dropped 2 bases and J dropped 5 bases, with 10 bases sitting between them. The CDR3 totals 13 residues. The CDR3 loop reads CASSLGLGHEQYF. The CDR3 DNA reads as TGTGCCAGCAGTTTAGGGCTTGGCCACGAGCAGTACTTC.

V is TRBV11-2 and J is TRBJ2-1; D is ambiguous. The CDR3 loop spans 13 amino acids. V was clipped by 2 bases and J by 7 bases, with 9 bases between them. Germline loops: CDR1 SGHAT, CDR2 FQNNGV. DNA for the CDR3: TGTGCCAGCAGCTTAAGGTGGCAAAATGAGCAGTTCTTC. Protein: CASSLRWQNEQFF. Full variable domain (outside the CDR3, taken from reference TRBV11-2 and TRBJ2-1): EAGVAQSPRYKIIEKRQSVAFWCNPISGHATLYWYQQILGQGPKLLIQFQNNGVVDDSQLPKDRFSAERLKGVDSTLKIQPAKLEDSAVYLCASSLRWQNEQFFGPGTRLTVL.